This TCR beta chain was sequenced in a study of cytomegalovirus exposure and HLA in healthy donors. Study at large: Of the donors genotyped, approximately 400 in all, around 76% fell in the Caucasian-associated ancestry cluster. Findings and caveats of the study: For most TCR sequences rarity was the rule, although some public TCRs occurred in many donors. Later analysis revealed greater clonal expansion in HLA-associated TCR beta chains than in equally common others.

Donors counted as nominally healthy when sampled, yet unrecorded immune exposures were likely. PCR used 60 Vbeta primers and 13 Jbeta primers. TCRdb's copy holds only in-frame clones and misses some; the assay was immunoSEQ multiplex PCR. The top ten clones hold about 9% of a sample with more than 100,000 clones, roughly three fifths of them seen once. Comments on this clone: The antigen remains undetermined.

Sequencing used PBMCs. The receptor comes from a man aged 35 to 55 in good health and CMV-seropositive.

The chain's CDR3 is CASSPRTGGPNEQFF. The DNA for the CDR3 is TGTGCCAGCAGCCCCCGGACAGGGGGGCCCAATGAGCAGTTCTTC. The genes are TRBV9 and TRBJ2-1; 10 bases map to TRBD1. The CDR3 sequence is 15 residues long. Germline assignment: CDR1 SGDLS and CDR2 YYNGEE. V shed 4 bases, J shed 6 bases, and the junction held 7 bases outside the gene matches.